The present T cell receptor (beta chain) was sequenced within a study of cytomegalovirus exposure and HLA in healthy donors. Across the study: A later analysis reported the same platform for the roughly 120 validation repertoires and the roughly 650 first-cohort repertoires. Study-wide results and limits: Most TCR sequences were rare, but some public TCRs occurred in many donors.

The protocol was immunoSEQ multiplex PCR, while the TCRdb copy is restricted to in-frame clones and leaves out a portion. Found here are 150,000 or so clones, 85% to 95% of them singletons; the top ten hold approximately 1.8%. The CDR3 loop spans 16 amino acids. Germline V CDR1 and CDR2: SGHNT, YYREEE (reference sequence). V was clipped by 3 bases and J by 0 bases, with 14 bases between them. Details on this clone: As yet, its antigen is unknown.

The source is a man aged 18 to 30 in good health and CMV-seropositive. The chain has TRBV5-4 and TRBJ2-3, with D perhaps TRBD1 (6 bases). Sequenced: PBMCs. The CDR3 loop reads CASSWKQGFSTDTQYF. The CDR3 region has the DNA TGTGCCAGCAGCTGGAAACAGGGATTTAGCACAGATACGCAGTATTTT.